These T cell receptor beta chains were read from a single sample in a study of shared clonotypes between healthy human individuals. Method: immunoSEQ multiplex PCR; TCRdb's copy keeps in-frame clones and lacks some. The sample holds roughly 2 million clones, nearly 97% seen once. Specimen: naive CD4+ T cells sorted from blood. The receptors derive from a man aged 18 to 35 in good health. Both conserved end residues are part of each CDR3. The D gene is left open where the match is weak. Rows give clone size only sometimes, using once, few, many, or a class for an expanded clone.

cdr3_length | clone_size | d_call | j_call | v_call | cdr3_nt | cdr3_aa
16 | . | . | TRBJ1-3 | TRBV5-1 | TGCGCCAGCAGCTTGGGGACCTGGGACTCTGGAAACACCATATATTTT | CASSLGTWDSGNTIYF
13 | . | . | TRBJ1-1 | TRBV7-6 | TGTGCCAGCAGCTTACGGTTGAACACTGAAGCTTTCTTT | CASSLRLNTEAFF
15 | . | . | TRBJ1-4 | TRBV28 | TGTGCCAGCAGCCTCTACAGGAGTAATAATGAAAAACTGTTTTTT | CASSLYRSNNEKLFF
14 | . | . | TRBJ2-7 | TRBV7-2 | TGTGCCAGCAGCTTAAGGCAGGGAGCCTACGAGCAGTACTTC | CASSLRQGAYEQYF
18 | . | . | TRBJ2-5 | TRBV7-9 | TGTGCCAGCAGCTTAGCGCTGGCCGGGGTCTGGTACCAAGAGACCCAGTACTTC | CASSLALAGVWYQETQYF
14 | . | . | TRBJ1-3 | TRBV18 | TGTGCCAGCTCACCATCAGATTCGGGAAACACCATATATTTT | CASSPSDSGNTIYF
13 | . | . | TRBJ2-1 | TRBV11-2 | TGTGCCAGCAGCTTAGGGGGACCTAATGAGCAGTTCTTC | CASSLGGPNEQFF
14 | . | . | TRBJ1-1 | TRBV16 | TGTGCCAGCAGACAGGGTTTTATGAACACTGAAGCTTTCTTT | CASRQGFMNTEAFF
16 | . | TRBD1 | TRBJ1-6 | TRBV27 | TGTGCCAGCAGTTCCACAGGGGCCGTACCTAATTCACCCCTCCACTTT | CASSSTGAVPNSPLHF
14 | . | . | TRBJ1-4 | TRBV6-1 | TGTGCCAGCAGTGAAGCCCTCCCTAGGGAAAAACTGTTTTTT | CASSEALPREKLFF
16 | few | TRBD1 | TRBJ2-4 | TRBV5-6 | TGTGCCAGCAGCTTGGACGCCAGGGGGTTAGGAAACATTCAGTACTTC | CASSLDARGLGNIQYF
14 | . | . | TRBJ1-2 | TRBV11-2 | TGTGCCAGCAGCTTAGTCGGGGGCAACTATGGCTACACCTTC | CASSLVGGNYGYTF
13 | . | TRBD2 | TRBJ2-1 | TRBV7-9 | TGTGCCAGCAGCCCATATTTAGCGGGACTGCAGTTCTTC | CASSPYLAGLQFF
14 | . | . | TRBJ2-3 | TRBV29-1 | TGCAGCGTTGAGGGATGGGCTAGCACAGATACGCAGTATTTT | CSVEGWASTDTQYF
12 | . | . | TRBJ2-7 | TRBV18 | TGTGCCAGCTCGCCATCCGACTACGAGCAGTACTTC | CASSPSDYEQYF
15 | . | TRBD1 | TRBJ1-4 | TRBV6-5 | TGTGCCAGCAGTCAAAGACAGGGGAGGACGGAAAAACTGTTTTTT | CASSQRQGRTEKLFF
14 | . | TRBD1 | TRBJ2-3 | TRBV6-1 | TGTGCCAGCAGTAACAGGGGTTCCACAGATACGCAGTATTTT | CASSNRGSTDTQYF
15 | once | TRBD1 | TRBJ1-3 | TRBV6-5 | TGTGCCACCCAGGGGGGCCCATACGAATTTGGCACCATATATTTT | CATQGGPYEFGTIYF
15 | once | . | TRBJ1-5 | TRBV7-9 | TGTGCCAGCAGCTTACAGCAGGATAGCAATCAGCCCCAGCATTTT | CASSLQQDSNQPQHF
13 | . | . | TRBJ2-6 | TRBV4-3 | TGCGCCAGCAGCAGGGAGGAGGGACAGGTCCTGACTTTC | CASSREEGQVLTF
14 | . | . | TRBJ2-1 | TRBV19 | TGTGCCAGTGGACAGGAGGGCTCCTACAATGAGCAGTTCTTC | CASGQEGSYNEQFF
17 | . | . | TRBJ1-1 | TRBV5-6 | TGTGCCAGCAGCCCCCCCAGCAGTACAGAAGGGAACACTGAAGCTTTCTTT | CASSPPSSTEGNTEAFF
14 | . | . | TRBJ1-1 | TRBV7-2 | TGTGCCAGCAGCTCCCTTGCCAGGGAGACTGAAGCTTTCTTT | CASSSLARETEAFF